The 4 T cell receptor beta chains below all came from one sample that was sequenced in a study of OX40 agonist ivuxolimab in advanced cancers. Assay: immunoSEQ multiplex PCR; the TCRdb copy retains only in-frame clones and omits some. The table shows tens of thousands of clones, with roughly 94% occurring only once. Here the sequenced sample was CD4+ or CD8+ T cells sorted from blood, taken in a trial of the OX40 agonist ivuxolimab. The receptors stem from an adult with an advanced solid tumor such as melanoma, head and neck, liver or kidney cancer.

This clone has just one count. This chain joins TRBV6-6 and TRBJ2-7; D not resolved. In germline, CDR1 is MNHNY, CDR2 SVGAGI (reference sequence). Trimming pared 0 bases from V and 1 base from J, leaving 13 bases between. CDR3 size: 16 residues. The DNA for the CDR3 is TGTGCCAGCAGTTACTCGATATCGTTAGAGTCCTACGAGCAGTACTTC. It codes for CASSYSISLESYEQYF.

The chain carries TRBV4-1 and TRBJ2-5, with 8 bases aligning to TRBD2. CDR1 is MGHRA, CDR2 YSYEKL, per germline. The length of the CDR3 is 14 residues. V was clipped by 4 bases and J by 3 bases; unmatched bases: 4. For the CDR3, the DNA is TGCGCCAGCAGCCCCTTTAGCGGGAAAGAGACCCAGTACTTC. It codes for CASSPFSGKETQYF.

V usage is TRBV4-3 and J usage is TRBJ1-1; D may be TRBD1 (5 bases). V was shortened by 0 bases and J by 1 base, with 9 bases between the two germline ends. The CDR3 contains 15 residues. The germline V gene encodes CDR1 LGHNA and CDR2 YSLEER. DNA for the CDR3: TGCGCCAGCAGCCAAGATTGGGGGACGAACACTGAAGCTTTCTTT. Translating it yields CASSQDWGTNTEAFF.

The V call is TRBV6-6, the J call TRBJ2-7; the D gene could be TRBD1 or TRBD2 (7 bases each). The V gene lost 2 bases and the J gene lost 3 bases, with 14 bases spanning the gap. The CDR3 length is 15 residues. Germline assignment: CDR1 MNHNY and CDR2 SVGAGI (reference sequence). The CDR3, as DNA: TGTGCCAGCAGTTACGCGGGGGACAGCTACTACGAGCAGTACTTC. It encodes CASSYAGDSYYEQYF.